Following are 10 T cell receptor beta chains from one sample sequenced in a study of T cell changes during pregnancy in multiple sclerosis. TCRdb's table, derived via immunoSEQ multiplex PCR, lists solely in-frame clones and lacks some. The repertoire holds 55,000 to 75,000 clones, with around 93% as singletons. Sequences were derived from CD8+ T cells from peripheral blood mononuclear cells, sampled in the second trimester of pregnancy. The receptors originated from a female donor with multiple sclerosis, enrolled in a pregnancy study.

This clone has a handful of counts. The DNA of the CDR3 is TGTGCCAGCAGAGGTATTTGGACAGGGGGCTCCTACGAGCAGTACTTC. Amino acid sequence: CASRGIWTGGSYEQYF. The V call is TRBV19, the J call TRBJ2-7; the match to TRBD1 covers 10 bases. Germline V gene lookup returns CDR1 LNHDA and CDR2 SQIVND (reference sequence). The trim removed 9 bases at V and 0 bases at J, leaving 11 bases unmatched. The CDR3 extends over 16 amino acids.

The rearrangement uses TRBV7-6 and TRBJ1-3; 7 bases match TRBD1. Germline CDR1 reads SGHVS; CDR2 reads FNYEAQ. Trimming took 4 bases from V and 0 from J; bases not matched to a gene: 9. The CDR3 spans 17 residues. The DNA of the CDR3 is TGTGCCAGCAGCTCTAGTTGGACAGGAGACTCTGGAAACACCATATATTTT. Its translation is CASSSSWTGDSGNTIYF.

This clone was seen a single time. The chain joins TRBV28 to TRBJ2-7; the match to TRBD1 covers 7 bases. CDR1 and CDR2 (germline): MDHEN, SYDVKM. The J segment lost 0 bases and the V segment lost 8 bases, leaving 7 bases of the junction unmatched. This CDR3 comprises 14 residues. The CDR3 sequence: CASSQGDISYEQYF. As DNA, the CDR3 is TGTGCCAGCTCCCAGGGGGACATCTCCTACGAGCAGTACTTC.

The chain uses TRBV6-1 and TRBJ1-1; 7 bases are a match to TRBD1. The trim removed 7 bases at V and 6 bases at J, leaving 8 bases unmatched. Germline CDR1 reads MNHNS; CDR2 reads SASEGT. CDR3 length: 13 amino acids. CDR3 coding DNA: TGTGCCAGCAAATCCGGGACAGCCTCTGAAGCTTTCTTT. It codes for CASKSGTASEAFF.

This chain joins TRBV9 and TRBJ2-1, with D unresolved. Germline V gene lookup returns CDR1 SGDLS and CDR2 YYNGEE. Between the trimmed V and J ends, which lost 4 bases and 0 bases, there was a span of 17 bases. The CDR3 has 17 residues. CDR3 bases: TGTGCCAGCAGCCCACGAATGGGCCTAAGCTCCTACAATGAGCAGTTCTTC. Translating it yields CASSPRMGLSSYNEQFF.

The chain carries TRBV30 and TRBJ1-1; no clear D gene. V gave up 3 bases and J gave up 3 bases, with 11 bases separating them. There are 13 residues in the CDR3. Germline CDR1 and CDR2: GTSNPN and SVGIG (reference sequence). This CDR3 is CAWRERAHTEAFF. In DNA, the CDR3 is TGTGCCTGGAGGGAGAGGGCACACACTGAAGCTTTCTTT.

The chain carries TRBV28 and TRBJ2-1; 10 bases map to TRBD1. The CDR3 is 15 amino acids. J lost 6 bases, V lost 5 bases, and 7 bases had no gene match. Germline CDR1 reads MDHEN; CDR2 reads SYDVKM. The CDR3 sequence: CASSPPGQGSNEQFF. The CDR3 coding sequence is TGTGCCAGCAGTCCCCCGGGACAGGGGTCCAATGAGCAGTTCTTC.

This clone was found once. The chain carries TRBV7-6 and TRBJ2-1; no clear D gene. The germline CDR1 and CDR2 sequences are SGHVS and FNYEAQ. The ends were cut back, 4 bases at V and 3 bases at J, with 7 bases in the middle. The length of the CDR3 is 13 residues. This CDR3 is CASSSGGYNEQFF. For the CDR3, the DNA is TGTGCCAGCAGCTCGGGTGGCTACAATGAGCAGTTCTTC.

As regards this clone: The identical CDR3 is also encoded by other nucleotide sequences in the sample. The CDR3 sequence: CASSPGTGDYEQYF. The CDR3 region has the DNA TGTGCCAGCAGTCCAGGGACAGGAGATTACGAGCAGTACTTC. V is TRBV28 and J is TRBJ2-7; 8 bases are a match to TRBD1. Germline loops: CDR1 MDHEN, CDR2 SYDVKM. This CDR3 spans 14 amino acids. V shed 5 bases and J 4 bases; nucleotides not matched to a gene: 7.

CDR3 sequence reads: CASSLGVAGSYNEQFF. The CDR3 bases are TGCGCCAGCAGCTTGGGAGTAGCGGGATCCTACAATGAGCAGTTCTTC. The chain is built from TRBV5-1 and TRBJ2-1; 8 nucleotides agree with TRBD2. After removal of 0 bases from V and 1 base from J, the junction contained 3 bases not matched to a gene. The CDR3 contains 16 residues. Per germline, CDR1 SGHRS and CDR2 YFSETQ.